The clone carrying this T cell receptor beta chain has only one observation. The record originates from a study of control samples from healthy donors and cancer patients. Clones were sequenced by immunoSEQ multiplex PCR, and TCRdb holds only the in-frame ones, with some missing. The sample contains about 130,000 clones, 85% to 95% of which appear only once. CDR1 is MGHRA, CDR2 YSYEKL, per germline. This CDR3 contains 15 residues. The V gene end was trimmed by 4 bases and the J gene end by 2 bases; junction bases not matched to a gene: 6. The specimen was PBMCs. The receptor was derived from a man of 80 years or more with head and neck cancer. The chain recombines TRBV4-1 with TRBJ1-1; 8 nucleotides match TRBD1. CDR3 sequence: CASSRGQGINTEAFF. The CDR3 nucleotides read TGCGCCAGCAGCCGAGGACAGGGAATAAACACTGAAGCTTTCTTT.